A single sample gave rise to the 16 T cell receptor beta chains below, sequenced in a study of T cell responses to AZD1222 COVID-19 vaccine. Clones were read by immunoSEQ multiplex PCR, and TCRdb kept only the in-frame ones, dropping some. The sample contains 150,000 to 180,000 clones, about nine tenths of which appear only once. This material consisted of peripheral blood, taken on day 0 of MenACWY control vaccination. These receptor sequences come from an adult in good health.

This clone turned up a few times. This chain uses TRBV28 with TRBJ2-3, with a tentative D call TRBD1 (6 bases). CDR1 is MDHEN and CDR2 is SYDVKM in the germline V gene. With 7 bases removed from V and 2 bases from J, the gap between germline ends came to 13 bases. CDR3 length: 14 amino acids. The CDR3: CASKTGHSTDTQYF. CDR3 nucleotides: TGTGCCAGCAAAACGGGACACTCCACAGATACGCAGTATTTT.

This clone was counted ten times or more. The rearrangement joins TRBV19 to TRBJ2-3, with 7 bases lining up with TRBD1. The junction had 4 bases not matched to a gene; V was cut back by 7 bases and J by 0 bases. CDR1 is LNHDA and CDR2 is SQIVND in the germline V gene (reference sequence). CDR3 length: 14 residues. This CDR3 reads CASTGTASTDTQYF. The CDR3 nucleotides are TGTGCCAGTACCGGGACAGCTAGCACAGATACGCAGTATTTT.

J is TRBJ2-7 and V is TRBV11-2; possibly TRBD1 or TRBD2 for D (5 bases each). The CDR3 has 13 residues. Trimming left V 5 bases short and J 7 bases short, with 15 bases between. The germline CDR1 and CDR2 sequences are SGHAT and FQNNGV. CDR3 protein: CASSLRGGSEQYF. The CDR3 bases are TGTGCCAGCAGCCTGAGGGGCGGGTCAGAGCAGTACTTC.

The chain joins TRBV3-1 (or the pseudogene TRBV3-2) to TRBJ2-7; unclear D gene. This CDR3 spans 12 amino acids. The germline V gene encodes CDR1 LGHDT and CDR2 YNNKEL (reference sequence). The V end lost 1 base, the J end lost 7 bases, and 8 bases lay between the germline ends. CDR3: CASSQGTAEQYV. CDR3 bases: TGTGCCAGCAGCCAAGGAACTGCTGAGCAGTACGTC.

V and J are TRBV28 and TRBJ2-7; D is tentatively TRBD1 or TRBD2 (5 bases each). Trimming removed 7 bases from V and 0 bases from J, with 10 bases in between. CDR3 length: 13 residues. Per germline, CDR1 MDHEN and CDR2 SYDVKM. This chain's CDR3 is CASTGTYSYEQYV. The CDR3 coding sequence is TGTGCCAGCACCGGGACGTACTCCTACGAGCAGTACGTC.

This clone was observed a single time. V usage is TRBV27 and J usage is TRBJ2-7; 7 bases agree with TRBD1. The V segment lost 2 bases and the J segment 2 bases; nucleotides outside the gene matches: 6. This CDR3 has 15 amino acids. Looked up from germline, CDR1 is MNHEY and CDR2 is SMNVEV (reference sequence). The CDR3 loop reads CASSLTQTGTYEQYF. The DNA for the CDR3 is TGTGCCAGCAGTTTAACCCAGACAGGGACCTACGAGCAGTACTTC.

This chain uses TRBV3-1 (or the pseudogene TRBV3-2) with TRBJ2-7; TRBD1 might be the D (6 bases). Trimming stripped 6 bases from V and 6 bases from J, with 12 bases between. CDR1 and CDR2 (germline): LGHDT, YNNKEL (reference sequence). This CDR3 has 12 residues. The CDR3 nucleotides are TGTGCCAGCAGAAAGGACAGCCGCGAGCAGTACTTC. Translated: CASRKDSREQYF.

J is TRBJ2-5 and V is TRBV28; TRBD1 matches 8 bases. After removal of 3 bases from V and 4 bases from J, the junction contained 7 bases not matched to a gene. The length of the CDR3 is 15 residues. CDR1 is MDHEN, CDR2 SYDVKM, per germline. Written as DNA, the CDR3 is TGTGCCAGCAGTTTTGCCAGGGGGCGGAGAGAGACCCAGTACTTC. Its translation: CASSFARGRRETQYF.

The chain couples TRBV3-1 (or the pseudogene TRBV3-2) to TRBJ1-1; 7 nucleotides align to TRBD1. This CDR3 contains 14 residues. Germline CDR1 reads LGHDT; CDR2 reads YNNKEL (reference sequence). Germline trimming cut 3 bases from V and 5 bases from J; bases unmatched to any gene: 6. The CDR3 is CASSQYRGRTEAFF. CDR3 nucleotides: TGTGCCAGCAGCCAGTACAGGGGAAGGACTGAAGCTTTCTTT.

The rearrangement links TRBV7-8 to TRBJ2-3; D is perhaps TRBD2 (5 bases). Germline V gene lookup returns CDR1 SGHVS and CDR2 FQNEAQ. This CDR3 region has 15 residues. V lost 2 bases and J lost 6, with 15 bases in between. CDR3: CASSLMESTGDTQYF. The DNA of the CDR3 is TGTGCCAGCAGCTTAATGGAGTCCACGGGGGATACGCAGTATTTT.

J is TRBJ2-2 and V is TRBV5-4; D may be TRBD1 (7 bases). The CDR3 consists of 16 residues. From germline, CDR1 is SGHNT and CDR2 YYREEE (reference sequence). Trimming took off 4 bases at V and 0 bases at J, with 13 bases between the two ends. CDR3 sequence: CASSPGGTTNTGELFF. CDR3 DNA: TGTGCCAGCAGCCCAGGGGGGACAACGAACACCGGGGAGCTGTTTTTT.

This sequence joins TRBV11-2 and TRBJ2-7; 9 bases map to TRBD1. Germline values: CDR1 SGHAT, CDR2 FQNNGV. The CDR3 consists of 14 residues. V gave up 3 bases and J gave up 9 bases; unmatched junction bases: 9. The CDR3: CASSLLGTGQWQYF. The DNA for the CDR3 is TGTGCCAGCAGCTTGCTTGGGACAGGGCAGTGGCAGTACTTC.

CDR3 loop: CASSEGSGSQPQHF. The CDR3 DNA is TGTGCCAGCAGTGAGGGGTCGGGTAGTCAGCCCCAGCATTTT. This rearrangement joins TRBV6-1 to TRBJ1-5; D unresolved. The CDR3 is 14 amino acids. CDR1 is MNHNS and CDR2 is SASEGT in the germline V gene. V lost 3 bases and J lost 6, with 12 bases in between.

V and J are TRBV5-4 and TRBJ1-1, with D possibly being TRBD1 (6 bases). Germline CDR1 is SGHNT and CDR2 is YYREEE (reference sequence). The CDR3 totals 16 residues. V was trimmed by 6 bases and J by 1 base, leaving 19 bases between them. The CDR3 sequence is CASTLGGPGQNTEAFF. CDR3 in DNA: TGTGCCAGCACCCTGGGGGGGCCAGGGCAGAACACTGAAGCTTTCTTT.

CDR3 in amino acids: CASSLLDRGLINGYTF. CDR3 DNA sequence: TGTGCCAGCAGCCTCCTCGACAGGGGGCTTATCAATGGCTACACCTTC. The chain links TRBV7-2 to TRBJ1-2; 10 bases match TRBD1. CDR3 length equals 16 residues. In germline, CDR1 is SGHTA, CDR2 FQGNSA. V was pared by 5 bases and J by 6 bases, with 12 bases of the junction left unmatched.

The chain employs TRBV7-2 and TRBJ1-3; the D is unclear. The CDR3 has 17 amino acids. Germline V lookup: CDR1 SGHTA, CDR2 FQGNSA. Trimming removed 2 bases from V and 9 bases from J, with 23 bases in between. The CDR3 DNA follows: TGTGCCAGCAGCTTATACGCTGGCCCTAAGGAGGTCCGCACCATATATTTT. This gives the protein CASSLYAGPKEVRTIYF.